The 12 T cell receptor beta chains below were found in one sample sequenced in a study of chemoradiotherapy in HPV16-positive cancers. Data came from immunoSEQ multiplex PCR; TCRdb stores just in-frame clones and leaves some out. The table shows about 53,000 clones, with 90% occurring only once. The specimen comprised blood, sampled from a patient who underwent chemoradiotherapy. Source of these receptors: a human donor with HPV-associated anogenital cancer.

The J gene is TRBJ2-7, the V gene TRBV12-2; the D call of TRBD2 is as the table states it, not checked on the DNA. TRBV12-2 is a pseudogene. The CDR3 runs 17 residues. The CDR3 protein is CASRLGKGQEEEYEQYF. The CDR3 nucleotides are TGTGCAAGTCGCTTAGGTAAAGGCCAGGAGGAGGAGTACGAGCAGTACTTC.

This clone occurred once. The chain recombines TRBV14 with TRBJ1-2, with 9 bases identical to TRBD1. Unmatched junction bases numbered 1, after V lost 9 bases and J lost 2 bases. The CDR3 length is 12 residues. The germline V gene has CDR1 SGHDN and CDR2 FVKESK. The CDR3 bases are TGTGCCAGTGGACAGGGGAACTATGGCTACACCTTC. Translation gives CASGQGNYGYTF.

The genes are TRBV18 and TRBJ2-7; D remains unclear. Trimming cost V 6 bases and J 1 base, with 7 bases left between them. The CDR3 totals 12 residues. CDR1 is KGHSH, CDR2 LQKENI, per germline. CDR3 nucleotide sequence: TGTGCCAGCTCTGGCGGTTCCTACGAGCAGTACTTC. This sequence encodes CASSGGSYEQYF.

As concerns this clone: An end of the junction differs from the germline gene, which may be a read error. The chain joins TRBV7-7 to TRBJ1-1; D unclear. Germline values: CDR1 SSHAT, CDR2 FNYEAQ (reference sequence). This CDR3 has 13 residues. CDR3: CASSYSRGTEAFF. CDR3 in DNA: TGTGCTAGCAGCTACAGTCGGGGCACTGAAGCTTTCTTT.

The J gene is TRBJ2-5, the V gene TRBV5-1; weak D call: TRBD1 (5 bases). Germline lookup yields CDR1 SGHRS and CDR2 YFSETQ. The CDR3 runs to 14 residues. The V end was cut by 4 bases, the J end by 1 base, with 11 bases between. The CDR3 loop is CASSMTVSQETQYF. For the CDR3, the DNA is TGCGCCAGCAGCATGACAGTGTCCCAAGAGACCCAGTACTTC. The full variable domain, rest sourced from reference TRBV5-1 and TRBJ2-5, is KAGVTQTPRYLIKTRGQQVTLSCSPISGHRSVSWYQQTPGQGLQFLFEYFSETQRNKGNFPGRFSGRQFSNSRSEMNVSTLELGDSALYLCASSMTVSQETQYFGPGTRLLVL.

The rearrangement joins TRBV30 to TRBJ1-4; D might be TRBD1 (5 bases). Per the germline V gene, CDR1 is GTSNPN and CDR2 is SVGIG (reference sequence). Trimming left V 1 base short and J 8 bases short, with 14 bases between. The CDR3 length is 14 residues. CDR3 sequence: CAWSEAGFEEKLFF. CDR3 coding DNA: TGTGCCTGGAGTGAAGCAGGGTTTGAGGAAAAACTGTTTTTT. Complete variable domain (other parts from reference TRBV30 and TRBJ1-4): SQTIHQWPATLVQPVGSPLSLECTVEGTSNPNLYWYRQAAGRGLQLLFYSVGIGQISSEVPQNLSASRPQDRQFILSSKKLLLSDSGFYLCAWSEAGFEEKLFFGSGTQLSVL.

The CDR3 protein is CASSLAREIPYEQYF. CDR3 DNA sequence: TGTGCCAGCAGCTTAGCGCGGGAGATTCCCTACGAGCAGTACTTC. The chain employs TRBV7-2 and TRBJ2-7; TRBD2 aligns across 7 bases. The J segment lost 2 bases and the V segment lost 0 bases, leaving 4 bases of the junction unmatched. Germline V gives CDR1 SGHTA, CDR2 FQGNSA. The CDR3 extends over 15 amino acids.

This clone was detected only a few times. The chain has TRBV6-5 and TRBJ2-5; weak D call: TRBD2 (7 bases). CDR1 MNHEY and CDR2 SVGAGI come from the germline V gene. The CDR3 runs 13 residues. V shed 6 bases and J shed 5 bases, with 13 bases lying between them. For the CDR3, the DNA is TGTGCCAGCAGCGGGGGGCCGGGGGAGACCCAGTACTTC. Translation gives CASSGGPGETQYF.

The chain employs TRBV6-6 and TRBJ2-5; D might be TRBD1 or TRBD2, each matching 5 bases. From germline, CDR1 is MNHNY and CDR2 SVGAGI (reference sequence). The CDR3 totals 12 residues. Deletions cut 5 bases from V and 5 bases from J, with 9 bases between. This CDR3 reads CASSPGAETQYF. The CDR3 DNA sequence: TGTGCCAGCAGTCCCGGGGCTGAGACCCAGTACTTC.

The V gene is TRBV5-4, the J gene TRBJ2-7; 10 nucleotides match TRBD1. Germline V CDR1 and CDR2: SGHNT, YYREEE (reference sequence). There are 14 residues in the CDR3. Unmatched junction bases numbered 10, after V lost 4 bases and J lost 9 bases. CDR3 DNA sequence: TGTGCCAGCAGCGGGGACAGGGGTTGGGCGGGGCAGTACTTC. Amino acid sequence: CASSGDRGWAGQYF.

The genes are TRBV2 and TRBJ2-3; TRBD2 agrees at 11 bases. Trimming removed 5 bases from V and 0 bases from J; junction bases left unmatched: 19. The CDR3 has 21 residues. Germline V gene sequence: CDR1 SNHLY, CDR2 FYNNEI. The CDR3 coding sequence is TGTGCCAGCAGTTGGTCCCCTCCTCTAGCGGGAGGACGAGGGAGCACAGATACGCAGTATTTT. As protein: CASSWSPPLAGGRGSTDTQYF.

This chain connects TRBV30 to TRBJ2-7; tentatively, D is TRBD2 (6 bases). V was shortened by 5 bases and J by 5 bases, with 19 bases between the two germline ends. There are 14 residues in the CDR3. Germline CDR1 GTSNPN, CDR2 SVGIG (reference sequence). The CDR3 coding sequence is TGTGCCTGGGCCGGGACTGGGGGGATCAACGAGCAGTACTTC. This codes for CAWAGTGGINEQYF.